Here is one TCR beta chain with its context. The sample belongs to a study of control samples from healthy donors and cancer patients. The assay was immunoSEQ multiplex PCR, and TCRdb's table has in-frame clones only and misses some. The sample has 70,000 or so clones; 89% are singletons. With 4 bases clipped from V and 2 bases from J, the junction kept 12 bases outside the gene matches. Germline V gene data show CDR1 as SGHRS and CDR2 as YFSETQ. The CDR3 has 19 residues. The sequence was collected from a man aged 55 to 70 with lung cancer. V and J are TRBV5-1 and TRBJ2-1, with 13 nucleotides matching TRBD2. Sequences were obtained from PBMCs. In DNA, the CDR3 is TGCGCCAGCAGCCCACCGGGACTAGCGGGGCAACCTACCTACAATGAGCAGTTCTTC. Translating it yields CASSPPGLAGQPTYNEQFF.